This T cell receptor beta chain was found in a study of blood T cells in healthy people across ages. Study-wide context: Per two T cells, template switching captured roughly one barcoded beta molecule.

Peripheral blood from each donor was collected in a volume of about 9.9 milliliters. Whenever a sample was processed, at least 6 million PBMCs were isolated. Overall study findings and caveats: The lack of PBMC sorting stopped any conclusive naive versus antigen-experienced comparison.

Points on this clonotype: Its antigen is unidentified.

CDR3 length: 14 amino acids. In germline, CDR1 is SEHNR, CDR2 FQNEAQ (reference sequence). Trimming took 8 bases from V and 2 from J, leaving 15 bases between them. PCR was performed a second time for roughly 6 to 12 cycles using a sample-barcoded 5' primer and a J-beta primer mix. MiXCR, run by TCRdb on the 5' RACE reads, gives a single entry per CDR3 protein. The table records hundreds of thousands of distinct CDR3 sequences, roughly 64% of them present only once. Sequenced: blood. The receptor was derived from a man in his thirties or forties in good health. The chain combines TRBV7-9 with TRBJ1-2; D gene unclear. This CDR3 is CASALGSGNYGYTF. The DNA for the CDR3 is TGTGCCAGCGCCCTGGGGTCGGGAAACTATGGCTACACCTTC.